These T cell receptor beta chains were read from a single sample in a study of cytotoxic CD8 clonotypes in ibrutinib-treated CLL. The data were produced by immunoSEQ multiplex PCR, yet TCRdb's version contains in-frame clones alone and is incomplete. The table lists some 12,000 clones, about 59% of them singletons, with about 25% in the top ten. The material sequenced was PBMCs, taken before ibrutinib treatment. The receptor source for this set is a human donor with chronic lymphocytic leukemia. Both conserved end residues are trimmed from each CDR3. Each record gives: J gene, V gene, clone size, CDR3 protein. Where a row states a size, it is once, few, many or the class of an expanded clone; other rows omit it.

>TRBJ1-1|TRBV20-1|-
SARRDREAF
>TRBJ2-1|TRBV6-6|once
ASNSAGGLNEQF
>TRBJ1-4|TRBV7-9|once
ASSPGQGEKLF
>TRBJ2-7|TRBV11-2|-
ASSLPTGINEQY
>TRBJ1-2|TRBV30|medium-sized
AWTRPTNYGYT
>TRBJ2-7|TRBV28|-
ASSLEDRERKQY
>TRBJ2-7|TRBV28|few
ASSIPGFLYEQY
>TRBJ2-1|TRBV10-3|-
AISEVWNEQF
>TRBJ1-2|TRBV10-3|few
AIGQEYTLNYGYT
>TRBJ2-2|TRBV2|-
ASTGLAGGNTGELF
>TRBJ2-7|TRBV11-2|few
ASSLAVPYEQY
>TRBJ2-2|TRBV5-1|-
ASSLRGAGTGELF
>TRBJ1-3|TRBV6-1|-
ASMGTFSGNTIY
>TRBJ1-3|TRBV7-2|-
ASSLGHRTSGNTIY
>TRBJ2-1|TRBV11-2|few
ASSPGQLVGNEQF
>TRBJ2-2|TRBV30|-
AWRTVATGELF
>TRBJ2-2|TRBV27|-
ASKSTSGELF
>TRBJ1-5|TRBV6-6|few
ASSATGLNQPQH
>TRBJ2-6|TRBV28|few
ASSTRGSGANVLT
>TRBJ2-5|TRBV6-5|once
ASSYSGATERETQY
>TRBJ2-1|TRBV7-3|-
ASSLSGPRNEQF
>TRBJ1-1|TRBV7-9|-
ASSHQDPDAF
>TRBJ2-1|TRBV6-5|-
ASRASGGTYNEQF
>TRBJ2-5|TRBV14|-
ASNKGWSETQY
>TRBJ2-4|TRBV28|-
ASSPGHSAATY
>TRBJ2-7|TRBV7-6|-
ASSLQGGGVYEQY
>TRBJ1-5|TRBV6-5|-
ASNSGQGYQPQH
>TRBJ2-2|TRBV7-9|-
ASTFPRTDNTGELF
>TRBJ1-5|TRBV19|few
SCGLQSNQPQH
>TRBJ2-7|TRBV19|-
ASSIVGQGVAYEQY
>TRBJ1-5|TRBV7-8|-
ASSLTPDGRSRNQPQH
>TRBJ2-1|TRBV12-2|-
ASRLSWTSVVEQF
>TRBJ2-1|TRBV5-6|few
ASSATGIDEQF
>TRBJ1-5|TRBV4-3|few
ASSQGTGGVNRQPQH
>TRBJ2-7|TRBV19|-
ASRGTGFDEQY
>TRBJ2-7|TRBV28|few
ASSLHRSRTYEQY
>TRBJ2-4|TRBV21-1|-
ASSPTRQGSCGGEVAKNIQY
>TRBJ1-5|TRBV6-1|-
ASTRSSGGRQPQH
>TRBJ2-1|TRBV9|-
ASSRDFRREQF
>TRBJ2-5|TRBV28|-
ASSSPARGETQY
>TRBJ1-2|TRBV2|-
ASSDQGNYGYT
>TRBJ2-7|TRBV7-2|once
ASSLGREGYEQY
>TRBJ2-3|TRBV28|-
ASSSGQTKWGTDTQY
>TRBJ1-5|TRBV28|once
ASSGGRGNQPQH
>TRBJ2-1|TRBV9|-
ASSVATSGAYNEQF
>TRBJ2-3|TRBV9|-
ASSVVEDTQY
>TRBJ2-5|TRBV30|few
AWSVPVQQEGTTGAQY
>TRBJ1-4|TRBV2|few
ASSGDRLNEKLF
>TRBJ1-3|TRBV28|-
ASSSRLENTIY
>TRBJ2-3|TRBV4-3|few
ASSQASPGGSTDTQY
>TRBJ2-4|TRBV7-9|-
ASSDNTAGGKKY
>TRBJ1-2|TRBV6-5|-
ASSYSGGSNYGYT
>TRBJ1-2|TRBV25-1|-
ASSEYVSGGYGYGYT
>TRBJ2-3|TRBV28|-
ASILSGGAGDRTDTQY
>TRBJ2-1|TRBV27|-
ASSRGPSGSYNEQF
>TRBJ1-2|TRBV2|-
ASKGGTENYGYT
>TRBJ1-1|TRBV11-1|once
ASSQYDGASNTEAF